This T cell receptor (beta chain) was identified in a study of blood T cells in healthy people across ages. Study-level points and caveats: Per million T cells, TCR beta diversity dropped about linearly as age rose.

PCR was performed a second time for roughly 7 to 12 cycles using a sample-barcoded 5' primer and a J-beta primer mix. TCRdb processed the 5' RACE reads anew with MiXCR; each CDR3 protein has one entry. The repertoire consists of 980,000 or so distinct CDR3 sequences, with around 48% occurring once and the leading ten covering roughly an eighth. Whenever a sample was processed, at least 6 million PBMCs were isolated. This clonotype was counted only a few times. Its antigen is not identified. Sequenced input: blood. This receptor was identified in a man between 25 and 39 years old in good health.

The CDR3 DNA reads TGTGCCAGCAGCTCCAACGTTGTTTTACCAGATGGCCGGGTTAACTATGGCTACACCTTC. It codes for CASSSNVVLPDGRVNYGYTF. The V gene is TRBV7-9, the J gene TRBJ1-2; D gene unclear. Per germline, CDR1 SEHNR and CDR2 FQNEAQ (reference sequence). V was cut by 4 bases and J by 1 base, with 28 bases left in between. The CDR3 extends over 20 amino acids.